This TCR beta chain was identified during a study of blood T cell repertoires in COVID-19. With 7 bases removed from V and 5 bases from J, the gap between germline ends came to 17 bases. CDR1 SGHTA and CDR2 FQGNSA come from the germline V gene. This CDR3 spans 14 amino acids. This clone was seen a single time. TCRdb keeps only in-frame clones here, not all; method: immunoSEQ multiplex PCR. The sample lists some 530,000 clones; about 88% were seen once. Allocation to cohorts depended on clinical history reported by the participants. This clonotype originated in a woman aged 60 to 75 who had recovered from COVID-19. The chain joins TRBV7-2 to TRBJ2-5, with D tentatively TRBD1 (6 bases). Sequencing used PBMCs or T cells enriched from blood (not recorded which). CDR3 DNA sequence: TGTGCCAGCACGACCCAGGGGCTCGGCGAGACCCAGTACTTC. It specifies CASTTQGLGETQYF.